This passage covers 21 T cell receptor beta chains from one sample sequenced in a study of T cell changes during pregnancy in multiple sclerosis. Assay used: immunoSEQ multiplex PCR; TCRdb lists only in-frame clones, some missing. The data show around 68,000 clones, just over 90% seen once. Sequenced here: CD4+ T cells from peripheral blood mononuclear cells, sampled before pregnancy. Receptors originate from a female donor with multiple sclerosis, enrolled in a pregnancy study.

The chain has TRBV14 and TRBJ1-2, with 10 bases aligning to TRBD1. Germline trimming cut 4 bases from V and 4 bases from J; bases unmatched to any gene: 6. The CDR3 extends over 15 amino acids. CDR1 is SGHDN, CDR2 FVKESK, per germline. The CDR3 DNA is TGTGCCAGCAGCCCCGGACAGGGGGTTATCTATGGCTACACCTTC. Its translation: CASSPGQGVIYGYTF.

The rearrangement joins TRBV6-1 to TRBJ2-1; 9 bases map to TRBD2. Trimming at V came to 4 bases and at J to 0 bases, leaving 7 bases not matched to a gene. Germline-derived CDR1 and CDR2 are MNHNS and SASEGT. CDR3 length equals 17 residues. CDR3 amino acids: CASSATSGGSSYNEQFF. The CDR3 bases are TGTGCCAGCAGTGCGACTAGCGGAGGGAGCTCCTACAATGAGCAGTTCTTC.

This sequence joins TRBV5-3 and TRBJ2-5; TRBD2 agrees at 10 bases. TRBV5-3 is sorted into the ORF group, with uncertain function. This CDR3 region has 16 residues. The V gene end was trimmed by 3 bases and the J gene end by 5 bases; junction bases not matched to a gene: 10. CDR3 in amino acids: CARSCEGLAEGETQYF. Written as DNA, the CDR3 is TGTGCCAGAAGCTGTGAAGGACTAGCGGAGGGGGAGACCCAGTACTTC.

This clone occurred once. This sequence joins TRBV15 and TRBJ1-1, with 9 bases identical to TRBD1. Germline V gene lookup returns CDR1 LNHNV and CDR2 YYDKDF (reference sequence). J was trimmed by 2 bases and V by 4 bases; bases with no gene match: 5. The length of the CDR3 is 15 residues. The CDR3, as DNA: TGTGCCACCAGCAAACGGGGACAGGGAAACACTGAAGCTTTCTTT. Translation gives CATSKRGQGNTEAFF.

The gene calls are TRBV15 and TRBJ2-2, with 9 bases lining up with TRBD1. Germline CDR1 reads LNHNV; CDR2 reads YYDKDF (reference sequence). V shed 1 base, J shed 6 bases, and the junction held 3 bases outside the gene matches. The CDR3 length is 15 residues. The CDR3 DNA follows: TGTGCCACCAGCAGAGCTAGACAGGGGGCCGGGGAGCTGTTTTTT. Translating gives CATSRARQGAGELFF.

V is TRBV4-1 and J is TRBJ2-1; tentative D call: TRBD2 (5 bases). V was cut by 0 bases and J by 4 bases, with 16 bases left in between. CDR3 length: 17 amino acids. The germline V gene has CDR1 MGHRA and CDR2 YSYEKL. CDR3 amino acids: CASSQESTGSLYNEQFF. DNA of the CDR3: TGCGCCAGCAGCCAAGAAAGCACGGGGAGTCTTTACAATGAGCAGTTCTTC.

The rearrangement joins TRBV5-6 to TRBJ1-6; 7 bases match TRBD1. The CDR3 spans 14 residues. Germline V gene lookup returns CDR1 SGHDT and CDR2 YYEEEE. Trimming took 4 bases from V and 10 from J; bases not matched to a gene: 8. CDR3 bases: TGTGCCAGCAGCCTGAGGAGGGGGCTCTCACCCCTCCACTTT. This codes for CASSLRRGLSPLHF.

The chain recombines TRBV5-1 with TRBJ2-7; D gene ambiguous. Germline values: CDR1 SGHRS, CDR2 YFSETQ. V dropped 4 bases and J dropped 4 bases, with 12 bases sitting between them. There are 13 residues in the CDR3. CDR3 sequence: CASSETPGYEQYF. In DNA, the CDR3 is TGCGCCAGCAGCGAAACTCCCGGGTACGAGCAGTACTTC. The full variable domain, its missing parts supplied by reference TRBV5-1 and TRBJ2-7, is KAGVTQTPRYLIKTRGQQVTLSCSPISGHRSVSWYQQTPGQGLQFLFEYFSETQRNKGNFPGRFSGRQFSNSRSEMNVSTLELGDSALYLCASSETPGYEQYFGPGTRLTVT.

The J gene is TRBJ1-1, the V gene TRBV4-2, with 9 bases lining up with TRBD1. From germline, CDR1 is LGHNA and CDR2 YNFKEQ. V shed 5 bases and J 5 bases; nucleotides not matched to a gene: 6. This CDR3 has 14 residues. The DNA of the CDR3 is TGTGCCAGCAGCGAACGACAGGGGGGGACTGAAGCTTTCTTT. This encodes CASSERQGGTEAFF.

CDR3 region: CASSPRGTGYQPQHF. In nucleotides, the CDR3 is TGTGCCAGCAGTCCACGCGGGACAGGGTATCAGCCCCAGCATTTT. The chain joins TRBV6-1 to TRBJ1-5, with 9 bases lining up with TRBD1. The CDR3 length is 15 residues. The J segment lost 5 bases and the V segment lost 5 bases, leaving 7 bases of the junction unmatched. Per the germline V gene, CDR1 is MNHNS and CDR2 is SASEGT.

J is TRBJ2-7 and V is TRBV7-2, with 8 nucleotides matching TRBD1. The germline V gene encodes CDR1 SGHTA and CDR2 FQGNSA. This CDR3 has 16 amino acids. Trimming cost V 1 base and J 7 bases; bases outside gene matches: 12. CDR3 DNA sequence: TGTGCCAGCAGCTTAGGGGCCCCGGGACAGGCAAGGGAGCAGTACTTC. Translation gives CASSLGAPGQAREQYF.

The sample holds one count of this clone. This rearrangement joins TRBV19 to TRBJ2-1, with 11 nucleotides matching TRBD2. Germline values: CDR1 LNHDA, CDR2 SQIVND (reference sequence). There are 15 residues in the CDR3. After removal of 9 bases from V and 1 base from J, the junction contained 5 bases not matched to a gene. The CDR3 sequence: CASKRLAGSYNEQFF. For the CDR3, the DNA is TGTGCCAGCAAAAGACTAGCGGGGTCCTACAATGAGCAGTTCTTC.

The gene calls are TRBV28 and TRBJ1-1; 7 bases are shared with TRBD1. Losses at the gene ends were 3 bases for V and 10 bases for J; bases not matched to a gene: 11. Germline lookup yields CDR1 MDHEN and CDR2 SYDVKM. The CDR3 runs 14 residues. The CDR3 is CASSFMMGQYRAFF. The CDR3 DNA reads as TGTGCCAGCAGTTTTATGATGGGACAGTATCGAGCTTTCTTT.

This chain joins TRBV11-3 and TRBJ2-1, with 7 bases fitting TRBD2. The CDR3 runs 14 residues. Germline CDR1 is SGHNT and CDR2 is YENEEA. V lost 5 bases, J lost 9 bases, and 10 bases stayed unmatched. Written as DNA, the CDR3 is TGTGCCAGCAGCGGGGCGGGAGAAAAGGTTGAGCAGTTCTTC. As protein: CASSGAGEKVEQFF.

The gene calls are TRBV19 and TRBJ1-1; 10 bases line up with TRBD1. This CDR3 contains 14 residues. Germline CDR1 is LNHDA and CDR2 is SQIVND (reference sequence). The junction had 4 bases not matched to a gene; V was cut back by 5 bases and J by 4 bases. CDR3 region: CASSDRQGATEAFF. Here the CDR3 DNA reads TGTGCCAGTAGTGATCGACAGGGGGCCACTGAAGCTTTCTTT. Using reference TRBV19 and TRBJ1-1 for the parts outside the CDR3, the full variable domain is DGGITQSPKYLFRKEGQNVTLSCEQNLNHDAMYWYRQDPGQGLRLIYYSQIVNDFQKGDIAEGYSVSREKKESFPLTVTSAQKNPTAFYLCASSDRQGATEAFFGQGTRLTVV.

The V and J genes are TRBV5-1 and TRBJ1-5, with TRBD1 as a possible D gene (6 bases). This CDR3 is 14 amino acids long. V shed 4 bases and J shed 5 bases, with 13 bases lying between them. Germline V gene sequence: CDR1 SGHRS, CDR2 YFSETQ. CDR3 in DNA: TGCGCCAGCAGCGTAACAGGGTTGGATCAGCCCCAGCATTTT. Translation gives CASSVTGLDQPQHF.

Only a few counts were recorded for this clone. This chain connects TRBV19 to TRBJ1-1; the D is unclear. The CDR3 length is 13 residues. CDR1 and CDR2 (germline): LNHDA, SQIVND (reference sequence). V dropped 5 bases and J dropped 1 base, with 8 bases sitting between them. CDR3 DNA: TGTGCCAGTAGTGTAACACCGAACACTGAAGCTTTCTTT. Amino acid sequence: CASSVTPNTEAFF.

V gene TRBV7-2 combines with J gene TRBJ1-1; a possible D gene is TRBD1 (6 bases). Trimming removed 6 bases at V and 2 bases at J, with 16 bases between. The germline V gene encodes CDR1 SGHTA and CDR2 FQGNSA. The CDR3 totals 15 residues. The CDR3, as DNA: TGTGCCAGCAGTTCCGCAGGGGCGGGTAACACTGAAGCTTTCTTT. Translation gives CASSSAGAGNTEAFF.

The V gene is TRBV10-3, the J gene TRBJ2-2; 10 bases agree with TRBD2. Germline V gene sequence: CDR1 ENHRY, CDR2 SYGVKD. The trim removed 1 base at V and 2 bases at J, leaving 4 bases unmatched. CDR3 length: 17 residues. The chain's CDR3 is CAISEFSGGVNTGELFF. CDR3 DNA: TGTGCCATCAGTGAGTTCAGCGGGGGGGTTAACACCGGGGAGCTGTTTTTT.

The chain carries TRBV6-1 and TRBJ2-5, with a possible D match to TRBD2 (5 bases). The CDR3 consists of 14 residues. Germline V gene sequence: CDR1 MNHNS, CDR2 SASEGT. The V end was cut by 0 bases, the J end by 4 bases, with 9 bases between. CDR3 region: CASSEASAGETQYF. The CDR3 nucleotides are TGTGCCAGCAGTGAAGCTTCGGCGGGAGAGACCCAGTACTTC.

The V gene is TRBV13, the J gene TRBJ2-7; D gene ambiguous. Trimming took 4 bases from V and 1 from J, leaving 11 bases between them. The germline V gene encodes CDR1 PRHDT and CDR2 FYEKMQ (reference sequence). The CDR3 loop spans 14 amino acids. The CDR3 sequence: CASSSPALSYEQYF. In DNA, the CDR3 is TGTGCCAGCAGCTCCCCCGCGCTTTCCTACGAGCAGTACTTC.